This TCR beta chain is from a study of cytomegalovirus exposure and HLA in healthy donors. Study summary: Earlier results showed 90 million to 120 million unique TCR beta sequences derived from some 190 million T cells. From HLA-typed donors, an early data release held some 80 million unique TCRs. Findings and caveats of the study: CMV serostatus was the only recorded immune exposure for donors.

It was with 60 Vbeta and 13 Jbeta primers that the PCR ran. This table comes from immunoSEQ multiplex PCR, and its TCRdb copy is limited to in-frame clones, with some not included. The table includes about 140,000 clones, 75% detected once. Healthy bone marrow donors made up the donors. CDR1 and CDR2 (germline): SGHTS, YDEGEE. Trimming took 4 bases from V and 7 from J; bases not matched to a gene: 12. The CDR3 totals 16 residues. Note on this clone: Its antigen is unknown.

The material sequenced was PBMCs. The TCR comes from a man aged 35-49 years in good health and CMV-seronegative. This chain links TRBV5-8 with TRBJ1-5; 9 nucleotides agree with TRBD1. The CDR3 sequence is CASSLGQGTGGQPQHF. CDR3 nucleotides: TGTGCCAGCAGCCTGGGACAGGGAACAGGAGGACAGCCCCAGCATTTT.